This entry lists 5 T cell receptor beta chains sequenced from one sample in a study of CD8 T cells in ankylosing spondylitis. One entry per CDR3 protein results from TCRdb running MiXCR on the 5' RACE reads. The profile shows under 250,000 distinct CDR3 sequences, approximately 8% of them singletons. The sample was blood, either unsorted or a sorted T cell fraction (not recorded which). Receptors originate from a female donor with ankylosing spondylitis or in good health (not recorded which).

Of note for this clonotype: A read error is possible here, since a much larger clone lies one base away. The chain links TRBV7-6 to TRBJ2-1, with D perhaps matching TRBD2 (7 bases). The germline CDR1 and CDR2 sequences are SGHVS and FNYEAQ. CDR3 size: 14 residues. CDR3 region: CASSSGGLYNGQFF. CDR3 DNA: TGTGCCAGCAGCTCGGGGGGCCTGTACAATGGGCAGTTCTTC.

This clonotype occurred many times. The chain has TRBV5-1 and TRBJ2-1; 8 bases are a match to TRBD2. The CDR3 is 16 residues long. Germline assignment: CDR1 SGHRS and CDR2 YFSETQ. The V segment lost 0 bases and the J segment 0 bases; nucleotides outside the gene matches: 2. CDR3: CASSLALAGSYNEQFF. The CDR3 DNA sequence: TGCGCCAGCAGCTTGGCCCTAGCGGGCTCCTACAATGAGCAGTTCTTC.

This clonotype showed up many times. This chain's CDR3 is CASSPLGGVGYEQYF. CDR3 coding DNA: TGTGCCAGCTCCCCCTTGGGGGGTGTAGGCTACGAGCAGTACTTC. The V gene is TRBV5-5, the J gene TRBJ2-7; maybe TRBD2 (6 bases). Germline-derived CDR1 and CDR2 are SGHKS and YYEKEE (reference sequence). There are 15 residues in the CDR3. Trimming cost V 7 bases and J 3 bases, with 20 bases left between them. The full variable domain, with the rest looked up from reference TRBV5-5 and TRBJ2-7, is DAGVTQSPTHLIKTRGQQVTLRCSPISGHKSVSWYQQVLGQGPQFIFQYYEKEERGRGNFPDRFSARQFPNYSSELNVNALLLGDSALYLCASSPLGGVGYEQYFGPGTRLTVT.

This clonotype has only a few counts. The chain carries TRBV11-1 and TRBJ2-7; no reliable D call. CDR1 is SGHAT, CDR2 FQDESV, per germline (reference sequence). Trimming removed 0 bases from V and 1 base from J, with 10 bases in between. The CDR3 has 15 residues. The CDR3 DNA is TGTGCCAGCAGCTTAGCTTTCGGGCGGTCCTACGAGCAGTACTTC. Translation gives CASSLAFGRSYEQYF.

This clonotype has a count of ten or more. The V and J genes are TRBV20-1 and TRBJ2-7, with 9 bases aligning to TRBD2. Germline V gene data show CDR1 as DFQATT and CDR2 as SNEGSKA (reference sequence). V dropped 3 bases and J dropped 1; count of bases not matched to a gene: 7. CDR3 size: 15 residues. For the CDR3, the DNA is TGCAGTGCTAGGTCGCCTAGCGGGAAATCCTACGAGCAGTACTTC. This encodes CSARSPSGKSYEQYF.